This TCR beta chain was sequenced for a study of patients and donors after allogeneic stem cell transplantation. One entry per CDR3 protein, called by TCRdb with MiXCR from the RT-PCR reads. The sample holds about a million distinct CDR3 sequences, roughly 17% seen once. The source is a human donor who was either an allogeneic HSCT recipient or a stem cell or donor lymphocyte infusion donor (not recorded which). It is not recorded whose cells these are; they may come from a transplant donor. Sequenced sample: blood, either unsorted or a sorted T cell fraction (not recorded which).

CDR3 sequence reads: CASSYGGGWGNSPLHF. CDR3 DNA: TGTGCCAGCAGTTACGGCGGGGGCTGGGGAAATTCACCCCTCCACTTT. This chain connects TRBV6-5 to TRBJ1-6; TRBD1 might be the D (6 bases). There are 16 residues in the CDR3. Between the trimmed V and J ends, which lost 2 bases and 7 bases, there was a span of 15 bases. In germline, CDR1 is MNHEY, CDR2 SVGAGI.